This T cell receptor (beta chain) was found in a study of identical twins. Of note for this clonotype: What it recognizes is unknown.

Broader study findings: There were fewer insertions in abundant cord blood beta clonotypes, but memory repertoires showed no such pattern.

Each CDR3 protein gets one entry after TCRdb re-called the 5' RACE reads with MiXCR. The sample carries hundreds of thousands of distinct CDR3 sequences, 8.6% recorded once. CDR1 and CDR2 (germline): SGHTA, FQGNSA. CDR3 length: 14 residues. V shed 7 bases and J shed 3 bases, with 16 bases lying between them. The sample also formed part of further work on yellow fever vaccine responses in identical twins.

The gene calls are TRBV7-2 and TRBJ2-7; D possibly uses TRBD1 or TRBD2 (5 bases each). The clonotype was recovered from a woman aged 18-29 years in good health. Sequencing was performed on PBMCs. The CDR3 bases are TGTGCCAGCAACCCCGGCAGGGCGGGCTACGAGCAGTACTTC. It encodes CASNPGRAGYEQYF.